These 20 T cell receptor beta chains were all obtained from the same sample, sequenced in a study of immune evolution from preneoplasia to lung adenocarcinoma. The repertoire was sequenced with immunoSEQ multiplex PCR; TCRdb's copy has only in-frame clones and lacks some. The sample shows about 5,000 clones, around 85% of them seen only once. Sequencing was performed on FFPE atypical adenomatous hyperplasia tissue from the lung. Subset: atypical adenomatous hyperplasia (AAH), lung preneoplasia. The origin of the receptors is a person between 65 and 80 years old with lung adenocarcinoma.

The chain uses TRBV30 and TRBJ1-2, with unresolved D. There are 13 residues in the CDR3. The V gene lost 3 bases and the J gene lost 4 bases, with 12 bases spanning the gap. Germline V gives CDR1 GTSNPN, CDR2 SVGIG (reference sequence). The CDR3, as DNA: TGTGCCTGGAGACCACAAAGTTTCTATGGCTACACCTTC. Its protein product is CAWRPQSFYGYTF.

This sequence joins TRBV5-1 and TRBJ2-7, with TRBD2 matching 7 bases. Germline assignment: CDR1 SGHRS and CDR2 YFSETQ. The CDR3 has 15 residues. V was pared by 3 bases and J by 0 bases, with 6 bases of the junction left unmatched. In nucleotides, the CDR3 is TGCGCCAGCAGCTCCTTAGCGGGTGTCTCCTACGAGCAGTACTTC. It yields the protein CASSSLAGVSYEQYF.

This clone was seen once. The chain has TRBV27 and TRBJ1-1; D gene unclear. The V gene's germline CDR1 is MNHEY and CDR2 SMNVEV (reference sequence). The CDR3 runs to 14 residues. V was trimmed by 7 bases and J by 1 base, leaving 13 bases between them. This CDR3 is CASTPWHSNTEAFF. The CDR3 DNA follows: TGTGCCAGCACGCCCTGGCACTCGAACACTGAAGCTTTCTTT.

V and J are TRBV5-1 and TRBJ1-5; TRBD1 aligns across 7 bases. V lost 4 bases to trimming and J lost 2 bases; unmatched junction nucleotides: 6. Germline CDR1 reads SGHRS; CDR2 reads YFSETQ. CDR3 length: 15 amino acids. In nucleotides, the CDR3 is TGCGCCAGCAGCCCGGACAGGATGGGCAATCAGCCCCAGCATTTT. Protein: CASSPDRMGNQPQHF.

The chain links TRBV5-1 to TRBJ2-5; no reliable D call. V was pared by 5 bases and J by 2 bases, with 10 bases between. The CDR3 consists of 13 residues. Germline V gene sequence: CDR1 SGHRS, CDR2 YFSETQ. CDR3 sequence reads: CASRFSTQETQYF. The CDR3 region has the DNA TGCGCCAGCAGATTCAGCACTCAAGAGACCCAGTACTTC. Full variable domain (missing parts from reference TRBV5-1 and TRBJ2-5): KAGVTQTPRYLIKTRGQQVTLSCSPISGHRSVSWYQQTPGQGLQFLFEYFSETQRNKGNFPGRFSGRQFSNSRSEMNVSTLELGDSALYLCASRFSTQETQYFGPGTRLLVL.

The chain links TRBV28 to TRBJ2-7; weak D call: TRBD2 (6 bases). The germline V gene encodes CDR1 MDHEN and CDR2 SYDVKM. The CDR3 is 14 residues long. Trimming stripped 7 bases from V and 9 bases from J, with 22 bases between. CDR3: CASTVGTALRVQYF. CDR3 nucleotides: TGTGCCAGCACCGTAGGGACTGCACTACGGGTGCAGTACTTC.

The rearrangement uses TRBV19 and TRBJ2-5; D gene unclear. Trimming cost V 7 bases and J 2 bases, with 14 bases left between them. The CDR3 totals 14 residues. Germline V gene lookup returns CDR1 LNHDA and CDR2 SQIVND (reference sequence). The CDR3 DNA follows: TGTGCCAGTACACCCGGACGCCAACAAGAGACCCAGTACTTC. Translated, it gives CASTPGRQQETQYF.

The V gene is TRBV5-1, the J gene TRBJ2-7; D may correspond to TRBD1 or TRBD2 (6 bases each). V was trimmed by 0 bases and J by 2 bases, leaving 12 bases between them. The CDR3 has 15 amino acids. The V gene's germline CDR1 is SGHRS and CDR2 YFSETQ. The CDR3 nucleotides are TGCGCCAGCAGCTTGGCGGCGGGACACCCCTACGAGCAGTACTTC. Translating it yields CASSLAAGHPYEQYF.

CDR3 region: CASSQDSHIEAFF. The CDR3, as DNA: TGCGCCAGCAGCCAAGATAGCCACATTGAAGCTTTCTTT. This chain connects TRBV4-1 to TRBJ1-1; D is uncertain. Per germline, CDR1 MGHRA and CDR2 YSYEKL. CDR3 length: 13 residues. V gave up 0 bases and J gave up 7 bases, with 9 bases separating them.

The genes are TRBV19 and TRBJ2-1; 7 bases agree with TRBD2. Unmatched junction bases numbered 5, after V lost 3 bases and J lost 0 bases. CDR3 length equals 16 residues. CDR1 and CDR2 (germline): LNHDA, SQIVND (reference sequence). The CDR3 DNA reads as TGTGCCAGTAGTATGGGACTACTGAGCTCCTACAATGAGCAGTTCTTC. Translated: CASSMGLLSSYNEQFF.

This sequence joins TRBV28 and TRBJ2-7, with TRBD1 matching 7 bases. V shed 2 bases and J 3 bases; nucleotides not matched to a gene: 4. The CDR3 has 14 amino acids. The germline V gene encodes CDR1 MDHEN and CDR2 SYDVKM. The CDR3 loop is CASSLNRGIYEQYF. CDR3 nucleotide sequence: TGTGCCAGCAGTTTAAACAGGGGAATCTACGAGCAGTACTTC.

This rearrangement joins TRBV27 to TRBJ1-4, with TRBD1 matching 10 bases. The trim removed 3 bases at V and 10 bases at J, leaving 17 bases unmatched. This CDR3 spans 18 amino acids. Germline CDR1 is MNHEY and CDR2 is SMNVEV (reference sequence). The CDR3 coding sequence is TGTGCCAGCAGTTTGGAATCTACCGGGACAGGGGCACTTCGAAAACTGTTTTTT. This gives the protein CASSLESTGTGALRKLFF.

The V gene is TRBV1, the J gene TRBJ2-1; the tabulated D call, TRBD2, remains unverified against the DNA. TRBV1 is a pseudogene locus. The CDR3 runs to 17 residues. As DNA, the CDR3 is TGCACCAGCAGACAAAGAGGTAGCGGGAGGTCGGTCAATGAGCAGTTCTTC. Residues: CTSRQRGSGRSVNEQFF.

The chain carries TRBV6-1 and TRBJ2-3; 8 bases align to TRBD1. V lost 2 bases and J lost 2; bases outside the gene matches: 3. CDR1 and CDR2 (germline): MNHNS, SASEGT. The CDR3 loop spans 15 amino acids. The CDR3 DNA is TGTGCCAGCAGTGAACAGGACAGGGCCACAGATACGCAGTATTTT. The encoded protein is CASSEQDRATDTQYF.

This chain links TRBV27 with TRBJ2-5, with D possibly being TRBD1 or TRBD2 (5 bases each). Germline V gene sequence: CDR1 MNHEY, CDR2 SMNVEV (reference sequence). V was clipped by 7 bases and J by 4 bases, with 10 bases between them. The CDR3 totals 12 residues. CDR3 region: CASTVGVETQYF. CDR3 DNA sequence: TGTGCCAGCACCGTGGGGGTAGAGACCCAGTACTTC.

The chain employs TRBV18 and TRBJ1-4; TRBD1 is a possible D gene (6 bases). Germline V lookup: CDR1 KGHSH, CDR2 LQKENI. V was trimmed by 3 bases and J by 6 bases, leaving 11 bases between them. This CDR3 has 14 residues. The CDR3: CASSPAQGYEKLFF. For the CDR3, the DNA is TGTGCCAGCTCACCGGCACAGGGCTATGAAAAACTGTTTTTT. Variable domain in full (rest from reference TRBV18 and TRBJ1-4): NAGVMQNPRHLVRRRGQEARLRCSPMKGHSHVYWYRQLPEEGLKFMVYLQKENIIDESGMPKERFSAEFPKEGPSILRIQQVVRGDSAAYFCASSPAQGYEKLFFGSGTQLSVL.

This chain links TRBV7-2 with TRBJ1-1; a weak D match, TRBD1 (5 bases). CDR1 and CDR2 from the germline V gene are SGHTA and FQGNSA. The CDR3 covers 17 residues. Trimming removed 2 bases at V and 3 bases at J, with 19 bases between. The CDR3 spells CASSLWGLGGMDTEAFF. CDR3 DNA: TGTGCCAGCAGCTTATGGGGGTTGGGGGGTATGGACACTGAAGCTTTCTTT.

This clone has a single count. The chain employs TRBV29-1 and TRBJ2-1, with 13 positions matching TRBD2. Germline V gene lookup returns CDR1 SQVTM and CDR2 ANQGSEA. This CDR3 region has 19 residues. Trimming at V came to 6 bases and at J to 0 bases, leaving 14 bases not matched to a gene. The DNA for the CDR3 is TGCAGCGTCCGGGGGACTAGCGGGATACTGATGGGCTCCTACAATGAGCAGTTCTTC. Amino acid sequence: CSVRGTSGILMGSYNEQFF.

This chain joins TRBV7-9 and TRBJ1-1; a weak D match, TRBD1 (5 bases). The germline CDR1 and CDR2 sequences are SEHNR and FQNEAQ (reference sequence). With 5 bases removed from V and 0 bases from J, the gap between germline ends came to 19 bases. The CDR3 covers 17 residues. CDR3 DNA: TGTGCCAGCAGCGAAGAGGTGAGGGGCTGGGTGAACACTGAAGCTTTCTTT. This sequence encodes CASSEEVRGWVNTEAFF.

CDR3 loop: CASSLGASGNTIYF. In DNA, the CDR3 is TGCGCCAGCAGCTTGGGAGCTTCTGGAAACACCATATATTTT. The rearrangement uses TRBV5-1 and TRBJ1-3; no clear D. V was cut by 0 bases and J by 1 base, with 5 bases left in between. The CDR3 totals 14 residues. The V gene's germline CDR1 is SGHRS and CDR2 YFSETQ. Drawing the rest from reference TRBV5-1 and TRBJ1-3, the complete variable domain is KAGVTQTPRYLIKTRGQQVTLSCSPISGHRSVSWYQQTPGQGLQFLFEYFSETQRNKGNFPGRFSGRQFSNSRSEMNVSTLELGDSALYLCASSLGASGNTIYFGEGSWLTVV.